These 29 T cell receptor beta chains originate from one sample sequenced in a study of monozygotic twins with cystic fibrosis. Data came from immunoSEQ multiplex PCR; TCRdb stores just in-frame clones and leaves some out. The sample records about 20,000 clones, roughly nine tenths being singletons. The sample consisted of blood. Source of these receptors: a girl aged 2 to 10 with cystic fibrosis.

This chain links TRBV25-1 with TRBJ2-1; TRBD1 aligns across 7 bases. Germline CDR1 MGHDK, CDR2 SYGVNS. This CDR3 region has 15 residues. The ends lost 8 bases at V and 3 bases at J; junction bases unmatched: 10. The CDR3 region is CASRVGTEGYNEQFF. CDR3 DNA sequence: TGTGCCAGCCGCGTTGGGACAGAGGGCTACAATGAGCAGTTCTTC.

The chain combines TRBV9 with TRBJ2-7; D remains unclear. CDR3 length: 14 amino acids. With 4 bases removed from V and 2 bases from J, the gap between germline ends came to 13 bases. CDR1 and CDR2 (germline): SGDLS, YYNGEE. DNA of the CDR3: TGTGCCAGCAGCCCTCAGACCGCTACCTACGAGCAGTACTTC. As protein: CASSPQTATYEQYF.

This chain links TRBV28 with TRBJ1-3; a weak D match, TRBD1 (5 bases). V gave up 6 bases and J gave up 4 bases, with 22 bases separating them. The CDR3 covers 17 residues. Germline values: CDR1 MDHEN, CDR2 SYDVKM. The CDR3 DNA reads as TGTGCCAGCAGACCTAAGATTCCCTGGACACAAGGAAACACCATATATTTT. It yields the protein CASRPKIPWTQGNTIYF. The whole variable domain, remainder taken from reference TRBV28 and TRBJ1-3, is DVKVTQSSRYLVKRTGEKVFLECVQDMDHENMFWYRQDPGLGLRLIYFSYDVKMKEKGDIPEGYSVSREKKERFSLILESASTNQTSMYLCASRPKIPWTQGNTIYFGEGSWLTVV.

The chain uses TRBV11-2 and TRBJ2-1; D unresolved. Germline assignment: CDR1 SGHAT and CDR2 FQNNGV. V was shortened by 2 bases and J by 0 bases, with 11 bases between the two germline ends. The CDR3 runs to 16 residues. CDR3 protein: CASSLPSISSYNEQFF. The CDR3 nucleotides are TGTGCCAGCAGCTTACCGTCGATATCCTCCTACAATGAGCAGTTCTTC. The complete variable domain, with remaining parts taken from reference TRBV11-2 and TRBJ2-1, reads EAGVAQSPRYKIIEKRQSVAFWCNPISGHATLYWYQQILGQGPKLLIQFQNNGVVDDSQLPKDRFSAERLKGVDSTLKIQPAKLEDSAVYLCASSLPSISSYNEQFFGPGTRLTVL.

V is TRBV4-1 and J is TRBJ1-3, with D possibly matching TRBD1 (5 bases). The CDR3 extends over 15 amino acids. Looked up from germline, CDR1 is MGHRA and CDR2 is YSYEKL. V was shortened by 4 bases and J by 0 bases, with 10 bases between the two germline ends. The CDR3 region is CASSPGYSSGNTIYF. CDR3 bases: TGCGCCAGCAGCCCAGGGTATAGCTCTGGAAACACCATATATTTT.

This chain uses TRBV18 with TRBJ1-2; 7 bases fit TRBD1. There are 14 residues in the CDR3. Germline CDR1 and CDR2: KGHSH and LQKENI. V shed 4 bases, J shed 4 bases, and the junction held 6 bases outside the gene matches. The CDR3 protein is CASSRAGGVYGYTF. For the CDR3, the DNA is TGTGCCAGCTCACGGGCAGGGGGAGTCTATGGCTACACCTTC.

The chain combines TRBV5-1 with TRBJ2-7; no clear D. Trimming removed 2 bases at V and 0 bases at J, with 6 bases between. Germline V gene sequence: CDR1 SGHRS, CDR2 YFSETQ. The length of the CDR3 is 13 residues. For the CDR3, the DNA is TGCGCCAGCAGCTTCCCTAGCTCCTACGAGCAGTACTTC. Protein: CASSFPSSYEQYF.

The chain couples TRBV28 to TRBJ1-2; D remains unclear. Germline CDR1 is MDHEN and CDR2 is SYDVKM. This CDR3 region has 13 residues. V was trimmed by 3 bases and J by 6 bases, leaving 11 bases between them. The CDR3 reads CASSLSRGHGYTF. For the CDR3, the DNA is TGTGCCAGCAGTTTGTCTCGAGGGCATGGCTACACCTTC.

In this sample, this clone turned up once. The V gene is TRBV15, the J gene TRBJ1-4, with TRBD1 as a possible D gene (5 bases). V lost 0 bases to trimming and J lost 5 bases, with 10 bases between them. Germline V gives CDR1 LNHNV, CDR2 YYDKDF (reference sequence). The CDR3 is 15 amino acids. The DNA for the CDR3 is TGTGCCACCAGCAGAGATCGACAGCCGAATGAAAAACTGTTTTTT. This encodes CATSRDRQPNEKLFF.

The rearrangement links TRBV5-1 to TRBJ2-7; weak D call: TRBD2 (5 bases). Per the germline V gene, CDR1 is SGHRS and CDR2 is YFSETQ. This CDR3 has 14 residues. V was pared by 4 bases and J by 1 base, with 12 bases between. The CDR3 nucleotides read TGCGCCAGCAGCCCGGAGACGGGATCCTACGAGCAGTACTTC. Translated, it gives CASSPETGSYEQYF.

The chain joins TRBV19 to TRBJ1-1, with 8 positions matching TRBD1. Trimming at V came to 4 bases and at J to 0 bases, leaving 7 bases not matched to a gene. Germline CDR1 and CDR2: LNHDA and SQIVND (reference sequence). This CDR3 spans 16 amino acids. The CDR3: CASSRGQGTMNTEAFF. CDR3 coding DNA: TGTGCCAGTAGTAGAGGACAGGGCACAATGAACACTGAAGCTTTCTTT.

The V gene is TRBV5-4, the J gene TRBJ2-1, with D uncertain. V lost 4 bases and J lost 2, with 10 bases in between. CDR3 length: 14 residues. CDR1 is SGHNT, CDR2 YYREEE, per germline (reference sequence). Here the CDR3 DNA reads TGTGCCAGCAGCACTGACACCACCTACAATGAGCAGTTCTTC. This gives the protein CASSTDTTYNEQFF.

V and J are TRBV27 and TRBJ1-6; 10 positions agree with TRBD1. Trimming removed 3 bases from V and 14 bases from J; junction bases left unmatched: 4. Germline CDR1 reads MNHEY; CDR2 reads SMNVEV (reference sequence). The CDR3 consists of 13 residues. CDR3 in DNA: TGTGCCAGCAGTTTCCGGGACAGGGGAACCCTCCACTTT. This gives the protein CASSFRDRGTLHF.

This chain uses TRBV29-1 with TRBJ1-1; perhaps TRBD1 as D (5 bases). This CDR3 is 13 amino acids long. V lost 6 bases to trimming and J lost 0 bases, with 11 bases between them. Germline V gene lookup returns CDR1 SQVTM and CDR2 ANQGSEA. CDR3 sequence: CSVTALMNTEAFF. The CDR3 nucleotides are TGCAGCGTGACAGCACTCATGAACACTGAAGCTTTCTTT.

This chain uses TRBV6-1 with TRBJ1-5; D possibly corresponds to TRBD1 (6 bases). The CDR3 length is 13 residues. Germline CDR1 is MNHNS and CDR2 is SASEGT. The ends were cut back, 7 bases at V and 6 bases at J, with 13 bases in the middle. Here the CDR3 reads CASTTNRVQPQHF. Here the CDR3 DNA reads TGTGCCAGCACTACGAACAGGGTTCAGCCCCAGCATTTT.

This chain joins TRBV6-1 and TRBJ2-3, with 14 bases fitting TRBD2. Trimming took 7 bases from V and 6 from J; bases not matched to a gene: 6. Germline CDR1 is MNHNS and CDR2 is SASEGT. This CDR3 contains 15 residues. In DNA, the CDR3 is TGTGCCAGCACTGGGACTAGCGGGAGTTCGGATACGCAGTATTTT. Encoded protein: CASTGTSGSSDTQYF.

This chain connects TRBV5-5 to TRBJ2-7; 9 nucleotides align to TRBD1. J lost 2 bases, V lost 6 bases, and 9 bases had no gene match. The CDR3 is 15 residues long. CDR1 and CDR2 (germline): SGHKS, YYEKEE (reference sequence). Here the CDR3 DNA reads TGTGCCAGCACGGCGGGACAGGGTTTAACCTACGAGCAGTACTTC. It encodes CASTAGQGLTYEQYF. The variable domain in full, with the rest retrieved from reference TRBV5-5 and TRBJ2-7, is DAGVTQSPTHLIKTRGQQVTLRCSPISGHKSVSWYQQVLGQGPQFIFQYYEKEERGRGNFPDRFSARQFPNYSSELNVNALLLGDSALYLCASTAGQGLTYEQYFGPGTRLTVT.

The CDR3 loop is CASSYGQGNQPQHF. In DNA form, the CDR3 reads TGTGCCAGCAGTTATGGACAGGGGAATCAGCCCCAGCATTTT. This sequence joins TRBV6-5 and TRBJ1-5, with 9 bases fitting TRBD1. V shed 3 bases and J 4 bases; nucleotides not matched to a gene: 1. The CDR3 contains 14 residues. CDR1 is MNHEY and CDR2 is SVGAGI in the germline V gene.

The chain carries TRBV19 and TRBJ1-2; maybe TRBD1 (6 bases). The germline V gene has CDR1 LNHDA and CDR2 SQIVND (reference sequence). This CDR3 is 15 amino acids long. Trimming took off 6 bases at V and 4 bases at J, with 18 bases between the two ends. The CDR3 reads CASRLPGQTPYGYTF. The CDR3 region has the DNA TGTGCCAGTAGGCTACCCGGACAGACTCCCTATGGCTACACCTTC.

In the case of this clone: Sequence at one end of the junction differs from germline and may be a read error. The genes are TRBV20-1 and TRBJ1-2, with TRBD1 as a possible D gene (5 bases). Germline CDR1 DFQATT, CDR2 SNEGSKA (reference sequence). The CDR3 is made up of 11 amino acids. The CDR3 loop reads CSAREGSGYTF. CDR3 nucleotide sequence: TGCAGTGCCAGAGAGGGGAGTGGCTACACCTTC.

This sequence joins TRBV14 and TRBJ1-6; D is undetermined. V lost 3 bases, J lost 5 bases, and 11 bases lay in between. Germline-derived CDR1 and CDR2 are SGHDN and FVKESK. The CDR3 runs to 15 residues. CDR3 in DNA: TGTGCCAGCAGCCAGAACATCGGAAATAATTCACCCCTCCACTTT. This sequence encodes CASSQNIGNNSPLHF.

The CDR3 coding sequence is TGTGCCAGCAGCTTAGTCGTCGAGGTCTATGGCTACACCTTC. Translated, it gives CASSLVVEVYGYTF. The rearrangement uses TRBV7-8 and TRBJ1-2, with D unclear. V was trimmed by 1 base and J by 4 bases, leaving 10 bases between them. CDR1 is SGHVS and CDR2 is FQNEAQ in the germline V gene. This CDR3 spans 14 amino acids.

The chain uses TRBV6-1 and TRBJ1-1; weak D call: TRBD1 (5 bases). The germline gives CDR1 MNHNS, CDR2 SASEGT. Trimming shortened V by 5 bases and J by 2 bases, and 9 bases separated the two germline ends. The CDR3 is 13 residues long. The CDR3 nucleotides read TGTGCCAGCAGTATCGACAGAAACACTGAAGCTTTCTTT. The encoded protein is CASSIDRNTEAFF.

This chain joins TRBV28 and TRBJ1-1; D is possibly TRBD1 (5 bases). CDR1 MDHEN and CDR2 SYDVKM come from the germline V gene. This CDR3 comprises 12 residues. The ends were cut back, 8 bases at V and 4 bases at J, with 11 bases in the middle. The CDR3 region is CASLGGGTEAFF. DNA for the CDR3: TGTGCCAGCCTTGGGGGGGGCACTGAAGCTTTCTTT.

The J gene is TRBJ1-3, the V gene TRBV18; TRBD1 agrees at 10 bases. Germline V gene lookup returns CDR1 KGHSH and CDR2 LQKENI. Trimming at V came to 3 bases and at J to 0 bases, leaving 2 bases not matched to a gene. The CDR3 consists of 16 residues. CDR3 loop: CASSPGQGDSGNTIYF. Written as DNA, the CDR3 is TGTGCCAGCTCACCCGGACAGGGGGACTCTGGAAACACCATATATTTT.

This chain joins TRBV6-1 and TRBJ1-5, with unresolved D. The CDR3 totals 11 residues. Deletions cut 8 bases from V and 4 bases from J, with 6 bases between. Germline V CDR1 and CDR2: MNHNS, SASEGT. CDR3 residues: CASALNQPQHF. The DNA for the CDR3 is TGTGCCAGCGCCCTAAATCAGCCCCAGCATTTT.

The sample holds one count of this clone. The J gene is TRBJ1-1, the V gene TRBV30; D is ambiguous. CDR1 is GTSNPN and CDR2 is SVGIG in the germline V gene (reference sequence). The ends were cut back, 0 bases at V and 3 bases at J, with 11 bases in the middle. This CDR3 contains 14 residues. DNA for the CDR3: TGTGCCTGGAGTGTGGCCCTCGAGGACACTGAAGCTTTCTTT. Protein: CAWSVALEDTEAFF.

J is TRBJ2-4 and V is TRBV27, with a possible D match to TRBD2 (5 bases). Germline CDR1 and CDR2: MNHEY and SMNVEV (reference sequence). Trimming took 7 bases from V and 8 from J, leaving 15 bases between them. This CDR3 is 13 amino acids long. In DNA, the CDR3 is TGTGCCAGCAAGGACCTAATACTAGACATTCAGTACTTC. Its translation is CASKDLILDIQYF.

The V call is TRBV29-1, the J call TRBJ2-1, with 14 bases lining up with TRBD2. Germline V gives CDR1 SQVTM, CDR2 ANQGSEA. The CDR3 has 16 amino acids. The V and J ends lost 4 bases and 2 bases, in that order; junction bases with no gene match: 4. CDR3 in DNA: TGCAGCGTTGCTGGGACTAGCGGGAGTGCCTACAATGAGCAGTTCTTC. It is translated as CSVAGTSGSAYNEQFF.